The T cell receptor (beta chain) under discussion was sequenced for a study of molecular identifiers for immune sequencing clone quantification. The CDR3 totals 16 residues. Germline values: CDR1 MNHEY, CDR2 SVGEGT. TCRdb reanalysed the PCR reads using MiXCR and keeps one entry per CDR3 protein. Among some 65,000 distinct CDR3 sequences, around 18% were seen once, and the ten largest hold about 1.6%. This clonotype was seen a handful of times. It may be a read error: a sequence one base away is much more abundant. Sequencing was done on a sample of naive CD8+ T cells from blood, with Jurkat cell RNA spiked in. Subset given: FACS-sorted CD8+CD4-CCR7+CD45RA+ naive T cells. The receptor was isolated from a human donor in good health. Some libraries in this study had Jurkat cell RNA spiked in. The chain uses TRBV6-2 or TRBV6-3 and TRBJ1-6; TRBD1 matches at 7 bases. Written as DNA, the CDR3 is TGTGCCAGCAGTTACCCACGGACAGGCTATAATTCACCCTTCCACTTT. It specifies CASSYPRTGYNSPFHF.